This T cell receptor beta chain derives from a study of blood T cell repertoires in COVID-19. Germline lookup yields CDR1 SEHNR and CDR2 FQNEAQ (reference sequence). V shed 5 bases and J 7 bases; nucleotides not matched to a gene: 5. This CDR3 has 13 residues. Data came from immunoSEQ multiplex PCR; TCRdb stores just in-frame clones and leaves some out. The sample has approximately 150,000 clones, 87% seen once. The V and J genes are TRBV7-9 and TRBJ2-7, with TRBD1 identical over 10 bases. Material for sequencing was peripheral blood. This TCR came from a human donor in a cohort sampled during active COVID-19. This CDR3 reads CASSPGTGEEQYF. CDR3 DNA sequence: TGTGCCAGCAGCCCCGGGACAGGGGAGGAGCAGTACTTC.